The sequence of this T cell receptor (beta chain) was determined in a study of blood T cell repertoires in COVID-19. V gave up 4 bases and J gave up 6 bases, with 12 bases separating them. Germline V lookup: CDR1 ENHRY, CDR2 SYGVKD. The CDR3 extends over 13 amino acids. This clone was observed once. Repertoires were generated with immunoSEQ multiplex PCR, while TCRdb's copy carries only in-frame clones and drops some. The data hold over 150,000 clones, with about nine tenths observed a single time. The specimen was PBMCs or T cells enriched from blood (not recorded which). The TCR sequence derives from a woman in her twenties or thirties who had recovered from COVID-19. V and J are TRBV10-3 and TRBJ1-1; perhaps TRBD1 as D (6 bases). The CDR3 here is CAISVPGTPEAFF. CDR3 nucleotides: TGTGCCATCAGTGTTCCCGGGACACCTGAAGCTTTCTTT.